Following are 25 T cell receptor beta chains from one sample sequenced in a study of blood T cell repertoires in COVID-19. Clones were sequenced by immunoSEQ multiplex PCR, and TCRdb holds only the in-frame ones, with some missing. The sample carries about 35,000 clones, 70% to 90% recorded once. Sequencing was carried out using peripheral blood. These receptors were obtained from a man aged 60-69 years in a cohort sampled during active COVID-19.

The rearrangement uses TRBV19 and TRBJ1-5; D unclear. The CDR3 has 15 residues. The V and J ends lost 7 bases and 3 bases respectively, with 16 bases between them. Germline V lookup: CDR1 LNHDA, CDR2 SQIVND (reference sequence). CDR3 amino acids: CASTQGRQANQPQHF. In DNA form, the CDR3 reads TGTGCCAGTACCCAAGGTCGGCAGGCCAATCAGCCCCAGCATTTT. The full variable domain, its missing parts supplied by reference TRBV19 and TRBJ1-5, is DGGITQSPKYLFRKEGQNVTLSCEQNLNHDAMYWYRQDPGQGLRLIYYSQIVNDFQKGDIAEGYSVSREKKESFPLTVTSAQKNPTAFYLCASTQGRQANQPQHFGDGTRLSIL.

J is TRBJ2-7 and V is TRBV27; 7 positions agree with TRBD2. Germline V lookup: CDR1 MNHEY, CDR2 SMNVEV (reference sequence). With 2 bases clipped from V and 4 bases from J, the junction kept 11 bases outside the gene matches. The CDR3 length is 16 residues. CDR3 nucleotides: TGTGCCAGCAGTTTAACCGGGGCTAGCGGTTTATACGAGCAGTACTTC. This sequence encodes CASSLTGASGLYEQYF.

V is TRBV27 and J is TRBJ2-4, with D maybe TRBD1 (7 bases). CDR1 is MNHEY and CDR2 is SMNVEV in the germline V gene (reference sequence). V gave up 2 bases and J gave up 0 bases, with 14 bases separating them. The CDR3 spans 17 residues. The CDR3 coding sequence is TGTGCCAGCAGTTTACAGGGGGGACCACTAGCCAAAAACATTCAGTACTTC. Protein product: CASSLQGGPLAKNIQYF.

This clone came up once. This chain connects TRBV27 to TRBJ1-5, with D perhaps matching TRBD1 (5 bases). This CDR3 is 14 amino acids long. With 2 bases removed from V and 4 bases from J, the gap between germline ends came to 9 bases. Per the germline V gene, CDR1 is MNHEY and CDR2 is SMNVEV (reference sequence). The CDR3 reads CASSLAGRNQPQHF. CDR3 bases: TGTGCCAGCAGTTTAGCAGGGAGGAATCAGCCCCAGCATTTT.

The chain is built from TRBV11-3 and TRBJ1-6; D is possibly TRBD1 (5 bases). The V gene's germline CDR1 is SGHNT and CDR2 YENEEA. Trimming removed 4 bases from V and 6 bases from J, with 10 bases in between. CDR3 length equals 14 residues. CDR3 sequence (DNA): TGTGCCAGCAGCTCCGACAGAGCTAATTCACCCCTCCACTTT. It yields the protein CASSSDRANSPLHF.

The V and J genes are TRBV24-1 and TRBJ1-1, with 10 positions matching TRBD1. The V segment lost 3 bases and the J segment 4 bases; nucleotides outside the gene matches: 7. Germline values: CDR1 KGHDR, CDR2 SFDVKD. There are 16 residues in the CDR3. CDR3 nucleotide sequence: TGTGCCACCAGTGATGCCCCCGGGACAGGGGCCACTGAAGCTTTCTTT. This translates into CATSDAPGTGATEAFF.

The rearrangement links TRBV10-3 to TRBJ2-3, with TRBD2 matching over 8 bases. The CDR3 is 16 residues long. V was pared by 0 bases and J by 6 bases, with 8 bases of the junction left unmatched. In germline, CDR1 is ENHRY, CDR2 SYGVKD. DNA for the CDR3: TGTGCCATCAGTGAGTCTAACAGCGGGGGTTGGGATACGCAGTATTTT. Translating it yields CAISESNSGGWDTQYF.

V is TRBV4-1 and J is TRBJ1-1; a weak D match, TRBD1 (5 bases). Germline CDR1 reads MGHRA; CDR2 reads YSYEKL. V shed 1 base and J shed 8 bases, with 17 bases lying between them. CDR3 length equals 15 residues. This CDR3 is CASSQAGDRITEAFF. Written as DNA, the CDR3 is TGCGCCAGCAGCCAAGCCGGAGACAGAATAACCGAAGCTTTCTTT.

This chain connects TRBV11-2 to TRBJ1-6; TRBD1 is a possible D gene (5 bases). Trimming shortened V by 0 bases and J by 9 bases, and 12 bases separated the two germline ends. This CDR3 spans 15 amino acids. Germline values: CDR1 SGHAT, CDR2 FQNNGV. CDR3 in amino acids: CASSLEAGSASPLHF. The CDR3 DNA follows: TGTGCCAGCAGCTTAGAAGCAGGGTCGGCTTCACCCCTCCACTTT.

This clone has a single count. The genes are TRBV7-7 and TRBJ2-2; 11 positions match TRBD2. The junction had 4 bases not matched to a gene; V was cut back by 5 bases and J by 5 bases. Per germline, CDR1 SSHAT and CDR2 FNYEAQ (reference sequence). CDR3 size: 15 residues. The CDR3 nucleotides read TGTGCCAGCAGCGCAACTAGCGGGGGTACCGGGGAGCTGTTTTTT. Translation gives CASSATSGGTGELFF.

V gene TRBV20-1 combines with J gene TRBJ1-1; 9 bases agree with TRBD1. This CDR3 spans 15 amino acids. CDR1 is DFQATT, CDR2 SNEGSKA, per germline (reference sequence). The V gene end was trimmed by 3 bases and the J gene end by 6 bases; junction bases not matched to a gene: 11. The CDR3 sequence: CSASLGTGSWAEAFF. In DNA, the CDR3 is TGCAGTGCTAGTCTGGGGACAGGGTCGTGGGCTGAAGCTTTCTTT.

By share, this clone ranks as medium-sized. The J gene is TRBJ1-6, the V gene TRBV18; 7 bases align to TRBD1. The CDR3 has 14 residues. The trim removed 5 bases at V and 10 bases at J, leaving 8 bases unmatched. Germline values: CDR1 KGHSH, CDR2 LQKENI. CDR3 nucleotide sequence: TGTGCCAGCTCAGACAGGGTACGTGACTCACCCCTCCACTTT. The encoded protein is CASSDRVRDSPLHF.

The rearrangement joins TRBV5-1 to TRBJ2-3; 7 nucleotides align to TRBD2. V trimming: 4 bases; J trimming: 6 bases; junction bases outside the gene matches: 5. Germline V gives CDR1 SGHRS, CDR2 YFSETQ. The CDR3 loop spans 13 amino acids. The CDR3 DNA reads TGCGCCAGCAGCCTTGGGACTACCGATACGCAGTATTTT. Protein product: CASSLGTTDTQYF.

The rearrangement joins TRBV5-1 to TRBJ2-3, with D maybe TRBD1 (6 bases). Trimming removed 4 bases at V and 2 bases at J, with 11 bases between. The CDR3 is 14 amino acids. Looked up from germline, CDR1 is SGHRS and CDR2 is YFSETQ. The CDR3: CASSRDRSTDTQYF. CDR3 sequence (DNA): TGCGCCAGCAGCCGAGACAGGTCCACAGATACGCAGTATTTT.

This chain links TRBV7-8 with TRBJ2-5, with TRBD2 matching 11 bases. The CDR3 runs to 17 residues. Germline-derived CDR1 and CDR2 are SGHVS and FQNEAQ. The J segment lost 1 base and the V segment lost 4 bases, leaving 8 bases of the junction unmatched. The CDR3 DNA sequence: TGTGCCAGCAGCTACCGGACTAGCGGGCGAATCCAAGAGACCCAGTACTTC. This sequence encodes CASSYRTSGRIQETQYF.

This clone was seen a single time. The genes are TRBV30 and TRBJ2-2, with TRBD2 as a possible D gene (6 bases). The CDR3 has 15 amino acids. The germline CDR1 and CDR2 sequences are GTSNPN and SVGIG (reference sequence). Trimming removed 3 bases at V and 4 bases at J, with 15 bases between. The CDR3 coding sequence is TGTGCCTGGAGGGGGGGAGCAGCCTCCACCGGGGAGCTGTTTTTT. Protein sequence: CAWRGGAASTGELFF.

V and J are TRBV7-3 and TRBJ1-1; D remains ambiguous. Germline assignment: CDR1 SGHTA and CDR2 FQGTGA. CDR3 length: 16 residues. Trimming shortened V by 2 bases and J by 6 bases, and 19 bases separated the two germline ends. The CDR3: CASSLEPAWGGAEAFF. CDR3 bases: TGTGCCAGCAGCTTAGAACCTGCTTGGGGAGGCGCTGAAGCTTTCTTT.

This chain joins TRBV11-2 and TRBJ2-5, with 7 bases fitting TRBD1. V lost 0 bases to trimming and J lost 8 bases; unmatched junction nucleotides: 12. Looked up from germline, CDR1 is SGHAT and CDR2 is FQNNGV. The CDR3 has 16 amino acids. The CDR3 bases are TGTGCCAGCAGCTTAGATCCAGGGCAGGGGGTATTTACCCAGTACTTC. Its protein product is CASSLDPGQGVFTQYF.

This clone appeared once. The chain uses TRBV4-1 and TRBJ1-5; D call uncertain. V lost 1 base and J lost 4, with 11 bases in between. CDR1 is MGHRA and CDR2 is YSYEKL in the germline V gene. CDR3 size: 15 residues. This CDR3 is CASSQVVQYNQPQHF. The CDR3 nucleotides are TGCGCCAGCAGCCAAGTGGTACAGTATAATCAGCCCCAGCATTTT.

CDR3 DNA sequence: TGTGCCAGCAGCGTAGAACCTAGTTCGCACGAGCAGTACTTC. Amino acids: CASSVEPSSHEQYF. The chain combines TRBV9 with TRBJ2-7; no clear D. V was pared by 0 bases and J by 5 bases, with 12 bases between. The germline V gene has CDR1 SGDLS and CDR2 YYNGEE. The CDR3 contains 14 residues. Full variable domain (missing parts from reference TRBV9 and TRBJ2-7): DSGVTQTPKHLITATGQRVTLRCSPRSGDLSVYWYQQSLDQGLQFLIQYYNGEERAKGNILERFSAQQFPDLHSELNLSSLELGDSALYFCASSVEPSSHEQYFGPGTRLTVT.

The chain couples TRBV11-2 to TRBJ2-7, with D perhaps matching TRBD1 (6 bases). CDR3 size: 14 residues. Trimming pared 3 bases from V and 3 bases from J, leaving 12 bases between. Per the germline V gene, CDR1 is SGHAT and CDR2 is FQNNGV. The CDR3 loop is CASSFNTGSYEQYF. CDR3 coding DNA: TGTGCCAGCAGCTTCAATACAGGGAGCTACGAGCAGTACTTC.

The chain has TRBV7-8 and TRBJ1-6, with no clear D. CDR3 length: 14 amino acids. The germline CDR1 and CDR2 sequences are SGHVS and FQNEAQ. The V end was cut by 5 bases, the J end by 18 bases, with 23 bases between. This chain's CDR3 is CASSPAPDGLEAHF. Here the CDR3 DNA reads TGTGCCAGCAGCCCCGCCCCGGACGGACTCGAGGCCCACTTT. The full variable domain, in which reference TRBV7-8 and TRBJ1-6 provide the parts outside the CDR3, is GAGVSQSPRYKVAKRGQDVALRCDPISGHVSLFWYQQALGQGPEFLTYFQNEAQLDKSGLPSDRFFAERPEGSVSTLKIQRTQQEDSAVYLCASSPAPDGLEAHFGNGTRLTVT.

The chain couples TRBV6-5 to TRBJ1-1; TRBD1 aligns across 8 bases. The CDR3 has 14 amino acids. The V segment lost 5 bases and the J segment 5 bases; nucleotides outside the gene matches: 7. Germline loops: CDR1 MNHEY, CDR2 SVGAGI. The CDR3 coding sequence is TGTGCCAGCAGTCCGGACAGGGTCGGGACTGAAGCTTTCTTT. It encodes CASSPDRVGTEAFF.

The chain joins TRBV6-2 or TRBV6-3 to TRBJ2-2; TRBD2 aligns across 9 bases. Germline V lookup: CDR1 MNHEY, CDR2 SVGEGT. This CDR3 is built from 14 residues. V lost 5 bases to trimming and J lost 6 bases; unmatched junction nucleotides: 4. The DNA of the CDR3 is TGTGCCAGCAGTCCCGGGACTAGCTCCGGGGAGCTGTTTTTT. Translating it yields CASSPGTSSGELFF.

As DNA, the CDR3 is TGTGCCAGTACCGAGGAGTTAACAGGGGCCCTGAACACTGAAGCTTTCTTT. Protein: CASTEELTGALNTEAFF. The rearrangement links TRBV19 to TRBJ1-1, with 7 bases matching TRBD1. The germline gives CDR1 LNHDA, CDR2 SQIVND (reference sequence). The CDR3 extends over 17 amino acids. V was clipped by 7 bases and J by 0 bases; unmatched bases: 14.